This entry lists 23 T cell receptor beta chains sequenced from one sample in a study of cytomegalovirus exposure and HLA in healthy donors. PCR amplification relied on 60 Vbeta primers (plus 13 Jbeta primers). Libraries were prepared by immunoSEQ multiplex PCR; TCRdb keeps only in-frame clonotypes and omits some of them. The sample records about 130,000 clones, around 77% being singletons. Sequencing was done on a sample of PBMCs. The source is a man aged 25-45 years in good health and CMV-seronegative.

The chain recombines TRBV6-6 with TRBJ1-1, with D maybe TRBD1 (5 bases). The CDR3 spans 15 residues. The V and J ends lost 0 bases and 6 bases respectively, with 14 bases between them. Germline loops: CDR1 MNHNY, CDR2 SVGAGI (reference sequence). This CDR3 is CASSYSEGRWAEAFF. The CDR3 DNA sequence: TGTGCCAGCAGTTACTCGGAGGGACGTTGGGCTGAAGCTTTCTTT.

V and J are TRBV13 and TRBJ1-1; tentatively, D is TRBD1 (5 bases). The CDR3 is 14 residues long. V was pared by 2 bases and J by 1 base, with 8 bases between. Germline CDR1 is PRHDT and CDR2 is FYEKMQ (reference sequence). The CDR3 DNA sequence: TGTGCCAGCAGCTTACGGGGGGAGAACACTGAAGCTTTCTTT. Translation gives CASSLRGENTEAFF.

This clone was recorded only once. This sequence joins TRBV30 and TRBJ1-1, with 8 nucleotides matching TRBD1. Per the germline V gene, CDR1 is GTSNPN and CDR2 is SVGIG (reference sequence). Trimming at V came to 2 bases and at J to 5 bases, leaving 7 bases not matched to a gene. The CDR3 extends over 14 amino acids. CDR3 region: CAWSSRTGRTEAFF. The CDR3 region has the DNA TGTGCCTGGAGTTCTCGGACAGGGAGGACTGAAGCTTTCTTT. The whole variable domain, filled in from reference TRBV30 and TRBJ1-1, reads SQTIHQWPATLVQPVGSPLSLECTVEGTSNPNLYWYRQAAGRGLQLLFYSVGIGQISSEVPQNLSASRPQDRQFILSSKKLLLSDSGFYLCAWSSRTGRTEAFFGQGTRLTVV.

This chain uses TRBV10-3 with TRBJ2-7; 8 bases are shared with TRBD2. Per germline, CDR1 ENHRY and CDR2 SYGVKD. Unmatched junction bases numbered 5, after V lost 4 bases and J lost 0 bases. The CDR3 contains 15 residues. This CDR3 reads CAISASGSVSYEQYF. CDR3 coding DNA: TGTGCCATCAGTGCGAGCGGGAGTGTCTCCTACGAGCAGTACTTC.

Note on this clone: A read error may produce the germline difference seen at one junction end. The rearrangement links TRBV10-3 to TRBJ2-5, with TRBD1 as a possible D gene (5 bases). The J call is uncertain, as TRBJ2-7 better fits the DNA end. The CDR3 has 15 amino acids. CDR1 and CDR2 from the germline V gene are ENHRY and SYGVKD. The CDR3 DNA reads TGTGCCATCAGCGAGTCGACAGCCGTTGGCTACGAGCAGTACTTC. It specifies CAISESTAVGYEQYF.

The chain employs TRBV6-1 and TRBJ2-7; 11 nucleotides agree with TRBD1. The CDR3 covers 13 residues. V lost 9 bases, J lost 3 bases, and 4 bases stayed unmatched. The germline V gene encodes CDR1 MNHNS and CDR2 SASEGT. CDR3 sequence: CASRTGGFYEQYF. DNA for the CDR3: TGTGCCAGTCGGACAGGGGGCTTCTACGAGCAGTACTTC.

CDR3 loop: CAWSVLGIGYGYTF. In DNA form, the CDR3 reads TGTGCCTGGAGTGTACTAGGGATCGGCTATGGCTACACCTTC. The chain joins TRBV30 to TRBJ1-2; D remains unclear. Trimming took off 0 bases at V and 4 bases at J, with 12 bases between the two ends. Germline V gene lookup returns CDR1 GTSNPN and CDR2 SVGIG (reference sequence). The CDR3 is 14 residues long.

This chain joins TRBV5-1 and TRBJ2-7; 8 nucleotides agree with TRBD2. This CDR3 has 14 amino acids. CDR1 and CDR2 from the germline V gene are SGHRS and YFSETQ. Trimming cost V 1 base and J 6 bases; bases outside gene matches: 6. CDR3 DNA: TGCGCCAGCAGCTTGACCGGGACTAGTTCCGAGCAGTACTTC. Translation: CASSLTGTSSEQYF.

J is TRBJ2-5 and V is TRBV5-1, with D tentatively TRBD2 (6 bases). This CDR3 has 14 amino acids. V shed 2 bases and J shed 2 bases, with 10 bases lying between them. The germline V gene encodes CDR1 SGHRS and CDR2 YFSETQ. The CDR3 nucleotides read TGCGCCAGCAGCTTTCAAGGAGGGCAAGAGACCCAGTACTTC. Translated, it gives CASSFQGGQETQYF. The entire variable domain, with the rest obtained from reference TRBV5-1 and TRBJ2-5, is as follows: KAGVTQTPRYLIKTRGQQVTLSCSPISGHRSVSWYQQTPGQGLQFLFEYFSETQRNKGNFPGRFSGRQFSNSRSEMNVSTLELGDSALYLCASSFQGGQETQYFGPGTRLLVL.

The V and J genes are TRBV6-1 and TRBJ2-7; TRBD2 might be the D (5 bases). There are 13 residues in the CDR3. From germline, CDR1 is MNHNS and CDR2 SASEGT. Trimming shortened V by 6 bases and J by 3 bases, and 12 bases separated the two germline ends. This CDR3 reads CASRVAEGYEQYF. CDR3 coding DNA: TGTGCCAGCAGGGTGGCCGAGGGCTACGAGCAGTACTTC.

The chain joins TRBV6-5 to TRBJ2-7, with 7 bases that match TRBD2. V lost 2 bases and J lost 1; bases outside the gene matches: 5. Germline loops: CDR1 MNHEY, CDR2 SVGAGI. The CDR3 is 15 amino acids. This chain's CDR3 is CASSYSISGSYEQYF. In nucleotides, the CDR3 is TGTGCCAGCAGTTACAGTATTAGCGGGTCCTACGAGCAGTACTTC.

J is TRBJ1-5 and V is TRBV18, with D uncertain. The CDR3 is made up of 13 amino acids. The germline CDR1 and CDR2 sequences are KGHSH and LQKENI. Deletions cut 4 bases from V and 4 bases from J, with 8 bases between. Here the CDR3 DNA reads TGTGCCAGCTCACTTGACGGGAATCAGCCCCAGCATTTT. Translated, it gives CASSLDGNQPQHF.

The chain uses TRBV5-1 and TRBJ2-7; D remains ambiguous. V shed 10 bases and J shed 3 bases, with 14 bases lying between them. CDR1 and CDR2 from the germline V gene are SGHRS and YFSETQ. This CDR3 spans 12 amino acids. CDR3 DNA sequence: TGCGCCCCGAGGAAAAGAGTCTACGAGCAGTACTTC. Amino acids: CAPRKRVYEQYF.

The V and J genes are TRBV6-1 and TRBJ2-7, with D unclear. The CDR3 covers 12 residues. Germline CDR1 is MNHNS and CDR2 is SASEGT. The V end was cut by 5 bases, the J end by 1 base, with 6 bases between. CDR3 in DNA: TGTGCCAGCAGTCCAGGTTCCTACGAGCAGTACTTC. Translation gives CASSPGSYEQYF.

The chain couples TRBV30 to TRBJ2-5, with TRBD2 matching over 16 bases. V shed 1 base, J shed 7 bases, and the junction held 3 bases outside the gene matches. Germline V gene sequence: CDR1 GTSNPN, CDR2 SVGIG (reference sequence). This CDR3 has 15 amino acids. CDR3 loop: CAWSAGLAGGATQYF. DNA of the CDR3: TGTGCCTGGAGTGCGGGACTAGCGGGAGGGGCGACCCAGTACTTC.

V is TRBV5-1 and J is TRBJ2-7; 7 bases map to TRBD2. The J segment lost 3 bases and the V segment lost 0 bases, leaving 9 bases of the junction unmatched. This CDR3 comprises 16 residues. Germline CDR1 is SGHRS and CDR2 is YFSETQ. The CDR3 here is CASSLAGSSGHYEQYF. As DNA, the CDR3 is TGCGCCAGCAGCTTGGCCGGATCTAGCGGCCACTACGAGCAGTACTTC.

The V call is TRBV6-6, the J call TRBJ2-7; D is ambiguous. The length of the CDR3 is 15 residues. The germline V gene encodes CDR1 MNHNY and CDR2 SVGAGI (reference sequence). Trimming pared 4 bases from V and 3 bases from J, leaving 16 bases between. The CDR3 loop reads CASSLSGWQHYEQYF. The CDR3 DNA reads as TGTGCCAGCAGTTTATCCGGGTGGCAGCACTACGAGCAGTACTTC.

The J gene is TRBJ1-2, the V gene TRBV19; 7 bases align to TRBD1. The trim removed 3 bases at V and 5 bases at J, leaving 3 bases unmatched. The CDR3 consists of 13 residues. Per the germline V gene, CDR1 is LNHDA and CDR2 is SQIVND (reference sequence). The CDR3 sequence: CASSIGTDYGYTF. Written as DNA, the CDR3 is TGTGCCAGTAGTATTGGGACAGATTATGGCTACACCTTC.

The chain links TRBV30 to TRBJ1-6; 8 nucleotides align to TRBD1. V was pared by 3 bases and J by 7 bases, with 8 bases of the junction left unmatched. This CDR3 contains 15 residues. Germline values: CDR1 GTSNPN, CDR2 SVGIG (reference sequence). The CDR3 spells CAWRRANRGNSPLHF. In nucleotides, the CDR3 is TGTGCCTGGAGAAGGGCTAACAGGGGGAATTCACCCCTCCACTTT.

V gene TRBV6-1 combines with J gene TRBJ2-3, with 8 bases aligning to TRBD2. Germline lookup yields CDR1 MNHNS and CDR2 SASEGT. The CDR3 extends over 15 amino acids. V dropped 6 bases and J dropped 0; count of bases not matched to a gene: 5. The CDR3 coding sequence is TGTGCCAGCAGCCTTACTAGCGGAAGCACAGATACGCAGTATTTT. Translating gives CASSLTSGSTDTQYF.

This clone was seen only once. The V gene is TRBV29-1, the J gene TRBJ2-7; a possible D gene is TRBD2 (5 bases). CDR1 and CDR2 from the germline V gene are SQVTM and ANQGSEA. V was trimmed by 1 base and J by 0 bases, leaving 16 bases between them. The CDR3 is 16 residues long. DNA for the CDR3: TGCAGCGTTGAAGGTCCCGAGGGAAAGAGCTCCTACGAGCAGTACTTC. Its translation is CSVEGPEGKSSYEQYF.

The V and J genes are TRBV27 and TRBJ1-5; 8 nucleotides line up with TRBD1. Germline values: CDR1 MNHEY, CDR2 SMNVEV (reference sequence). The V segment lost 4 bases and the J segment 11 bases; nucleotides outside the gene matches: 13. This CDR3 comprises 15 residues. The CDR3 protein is CASSYGSGGLGAQHF. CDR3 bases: TGTGCCAGCAGTTATGGGTCAGGGGGCCTGGGAGCCCAGCATTTT.

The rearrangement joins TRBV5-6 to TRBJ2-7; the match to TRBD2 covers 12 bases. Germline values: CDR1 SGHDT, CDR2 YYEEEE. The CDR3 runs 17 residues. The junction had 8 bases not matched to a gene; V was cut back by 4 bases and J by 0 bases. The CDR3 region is CASSPGLAGTSSYEQYF. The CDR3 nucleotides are TGTGCCAGCAGCCCGGGACTAGCGGGTACGAGCTCCTACGAGCAGTACTTC.